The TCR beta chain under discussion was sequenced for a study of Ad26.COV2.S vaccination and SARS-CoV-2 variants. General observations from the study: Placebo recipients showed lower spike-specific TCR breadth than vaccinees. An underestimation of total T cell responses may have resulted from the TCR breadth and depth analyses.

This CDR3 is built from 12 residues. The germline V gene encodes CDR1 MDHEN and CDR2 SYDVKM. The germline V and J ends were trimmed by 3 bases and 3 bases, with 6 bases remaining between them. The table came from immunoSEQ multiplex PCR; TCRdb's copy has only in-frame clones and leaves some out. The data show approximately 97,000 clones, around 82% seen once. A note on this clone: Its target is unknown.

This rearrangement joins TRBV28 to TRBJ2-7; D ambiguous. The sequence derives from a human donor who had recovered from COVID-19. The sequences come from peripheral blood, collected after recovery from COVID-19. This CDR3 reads CASSFPYYEQYF. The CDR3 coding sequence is TGTGCCAGCAGTTTTCCATACTACGAGCAGTACTTC.